This TCR beta chain came from a study of early T cells in non-severe SARS-CoV-2 infection. With regard to this clonotype: The junction departs from the called germline gene at one end, perhaps through a read error.

TCRdb redid the calling of the 5' RACE reads with MiXCR, one entry per CDR3 protein. Altogether 27,000 or so distinct CDR3 sequences are present, 6% to 7% being singletons, with the ten largest covering 37%. The sample consisted of whole blood. This clonotype was obtained from an adult who was a healthcare worker with PCR-confirmed SARS-CoV-2 infection or an uninfected control (not recorded which).

CDR3 protein: CGLPGQTFPLYYGYTF. The CDR3 DNA follows: TGCGGCCTGCCCGGACAGACGTTCCCCCTCTATTATGGCTACACCTTC. This chain connects TRBV19 to TRBJ1-2, with D possibly TRBD1 on 6 matching bases. Germline-derived CDR1 and CDR2 are LNHDA and SQIVND (reference sequence). This CDR3 spans 16 amino acids. Drawing the rest from reference TRBV19 and TRBJ1-2, the complete variable domain is DGGITQSPKYLFRKEGQNVTLSCEQNLNHDAMYWYRQDPGQGLRLIYYSQIVNDFQKGDIAEGYSVSREKKESFPLTVTSAQKNPTAFYLCGLPGQTFPLYYGYTFGSGTRLTVV.